Sequencing of this T cell receptor (beta chain) was carried out in a study of shared clonotypes between healthy human individuals. General study findings and limits: Large sequencing depth failed to make sorted-subset sequencing complete, rarefaction showed.

As to this clone: Its antigen is undetermined.

Sorted-subset replicate PCRs used 200 ng DNA, tens of thousands of T cell genomes. Repertoires were generated with immunoSEQ multiplex PCR, while TCRdb's copy carries only in-frame clones and drops some. The data contain around 240,000 clones, 60% to 70% of them singletons. Germline V gene data show CDR1 as LNHDA and CDR2 as SQIVND (reference sequence). With 5 bases removed from V and 2 bases from J, the gap between germline ends came to 14 bases. The CDR3 totals 15 residues. The sample was memory CD4+ T cells sorted from blood. Subset described: CD45RA-negative fraction. This receptor was taken from a young man in good health. V and J are TRBV19 and TRBJ2-3; TRBD1 might be the D (5 bases). CDR3 protein: CASSGQVGLTDTQYF. In DNA form, the CDR3 reads TGTGCCAGTAGTGGGCAGGTGGGGCTCACAGATACGCAGTATTTT.